What follows describes a single T cell receptor (beta chain). These data originate in a study of blood T cells in healthy people across ages. The CDR3 spans 13 residues. Per germline, CDR1 SQVTM and CDR2 ANQGSEA. With 4 bases removed from V and 1 base from J, the gap between germline ends came to 10 bases. Total RNA extraction produced at least 5.5 micrograms (per sample) for the study. With a J-beta primer mix and a sample-barcoded 5' primer, a second PCR ran about 6 to 11 cycles. Using its own MiXCR run on the 5' RACE reads, TCRdb lists one record per CDR3 protein. The table shows some 1,000,000 distinct CDR3 sequences, with 20% to 25% occurring only once. These records were also assigned to another study, of T cells of mothers and their children.

V is TRBV29-1 and J is TRBJ1-2; unclear D gene. The sequencing sample was made of blood. The TCR sequence derives from a girl aged 2 to 9 in good health. The CDR3 reads CSVASTDNYGYTF. In DNA, the CDR3 is TGCAGCGTTGCCAGCACGGATAACTATGGCTACACCTTC. The entire variable domain, with the rest obtained from reference TRBV29-1 and TRBJ1-2, is as follows: SAVISQKPSRDICQRGTSLTIQCQVDSQVTMMFWYRQQPGQSLTLIATANQGSEATYESGFVIDKFPISRPNLTFSTLTVSNMSPEDSSIYLCSVASTDNYGYTFGSGTRLTVV.